This T cell receptor (beta chain) was profiled in a study of metastatic and nonmetastatic thyroid tumors. Study information: Malignant thyroid and benign thyroid patients provided blood and tumor or nodule tissue whose repertoires were compared.

The germline gives CDR1 MDHEN, CDR2 SYDVKM. V shed 5 bases and J shed 3 bases, with 16 bases lying between them. The CDR3 loop spans 15 amino acids. Thyroid surgery was preceded by no treatment in any patient. TCRdb reprocessed the PCR reads using MiXCR. Seen here are 30,000 to 35,000 clones, almost 30% observed once, and the top ten hold roughly 31%. Material for sequencing was blood. This TCR was recovered from a female donor with papillary thyroid cancer or a benign thyroid nodule (not recorded which). Some clones in this sample may be carry-over from other donors' samples. The gene calls are TRBV28 and TRBJ1-2; D remains unclear. The CDR3 DNA sequence: TGTGCCAGCAGTGACGCCTCGACTGGAGACTATGGCTACACCTTC. This translates into CASSDASTGDYGYTF.